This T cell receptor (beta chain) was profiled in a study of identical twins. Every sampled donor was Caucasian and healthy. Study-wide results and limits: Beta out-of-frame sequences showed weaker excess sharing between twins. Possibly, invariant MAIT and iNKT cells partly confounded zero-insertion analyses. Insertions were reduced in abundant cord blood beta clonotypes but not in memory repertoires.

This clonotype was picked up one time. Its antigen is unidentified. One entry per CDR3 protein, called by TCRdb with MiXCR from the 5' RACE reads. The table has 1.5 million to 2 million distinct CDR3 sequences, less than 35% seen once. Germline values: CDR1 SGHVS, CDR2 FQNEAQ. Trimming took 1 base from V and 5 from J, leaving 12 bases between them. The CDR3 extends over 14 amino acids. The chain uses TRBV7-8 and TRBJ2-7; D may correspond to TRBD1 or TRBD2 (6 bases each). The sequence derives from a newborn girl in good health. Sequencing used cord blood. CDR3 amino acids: CASSLGVGGHEQYF. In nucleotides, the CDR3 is TGTGCCAGCAGCTTAGGGGTTGGGGGGCACGAGCAGTACTTC.